The sequence of this T cell receptor beta chain was determined in a study of blood T cells in healthy people across ages. Study information: The template switching approach captured approximately one barcoded beta molecule for every two T cells. Study observations and caveats: Long-lived and aged donors differed, with more naive CD4+ cells and higher diversity in the long-lived.

A second PCR of 7 to 11 cycles used a sample-barcoded 5' primer and a J-beta primer mix. Template switching added a 12-random-nucleotide identifier to every cDNA molecule. From the 5' RACE reads, TCRdb called clonotypes with MiXCR, one entry per CDR3 protein. The sample has approximately 1.5 million distinct CDR3 sequences; around 36% are singletons. There were healthy Caucasian individuals from Russia, aged roughly 6 to 100, serving as donors. As for this clonotype: Antigen unknown. At one end, the junction sequence differs from germline, possibly due to a read error.

Material: blood. The clonotype was recovered from a woman between 25 and 40 years old in good health.

CDR3 DNA: TGTGCCAGCGGCGTAGCCGGGACAGAGTACAATGAGCAGTTCTTC. Translation gives CASGVAGTEYNEQFF. V gene TRBV9 combines with J gene TRBJ2-1, with TRBD1 matching 7 bases. Germline-derived CDR1 and CDR2 are SGDLS and YYNGEE. This CDR3 contains 15 residues.